The 22 T cell receptor beta chains below were found in one sample sequenced in a study of PD-1 blockade in classical Hodgkin lymphoma. Time point noted: newly diagnosed, previously untreated cHL patient sample. The assay was immunoSEQ multiplex PCR, and TCRdb's table has in-frame clones only and misses some. The repertoire includes 15,000 to 20,000 clones, about 90% of them detected once, and roughly 3.9% sits in the top ten. The sample consisted of peripheral blood mononuclear cells (PBMCs). These receptors all come from a human donor with classical Hodgkin lymphoma.

CDR3 coding DNA: TGTGCCAGCAGCCAGCTGGGCTACGAGCAGTACTTC. Translation gives CASSQLGYEQYF. The rearrangement joins TRBV28 to TRBJ2-7; D gene uncertain. With 6 bases removed from V and 3 bases from J, the gap between germline ends came to 9 bases. The CDR3 extends over 12 amino acids. The V gene's germline CDR1 is MDHEN and CDR2 SYDVKM.

The chain recombines TRBV7-9 with TRBJ2-2, with D hard to call. This CDR3 region has 11 residues. Trimming left V 5 bases short and J 3 bases short, with 1 base between. CDR1 and CDR2 (germline): SEHNR, FQNEAQ (reference sequence). The CDR3 reads CASSHTGELFF. The CDR3 DNA reads TGTGCCAGCAGCCACACCGGGGAGCTGTTTTTT.

The V gene is TRBV27, the J gene TRBJ2-2, with 8 bases identical to TRBD1. The V gene's germline CDR1 is MNHEY and CDR2 SMNVEV (reference sequence). V shed 4 bases, J shed 1 base, and the junction held 8 bases outside the gene matches. The CDR3 spans 17 residues. The CDR3: CASSWDFGTGNTGELFF. Here the CDR3 DNA reads TGTGCCAGCAGTTGGGACTTTGGGACAGGGAACACCGGGGAGCTGTTTTTT.

The chain couples TRBV6-1 to TRBJ2-1; TRBD2 might be the D (5 bases). Per the germline V gene, CDR1 is MNHNS and CDR2 is SASEGT. V was clipped by 2 bases and J by 3 bases, with 14 bases between them. The CDR3 has 16 amino acids. CDR3 DNA: TGTGCCAGCAGTGAAAAGGAGACTAACTTCTACAATGAGCAGTTCTTC. Translation gives CASSEKETNFYNEQFF.

This chain connects TRBV7-2 to TRBJ2-7; 7 positions match TRBD2. After removal of 6 bases from V and 6 bases from J, the junction contained 8 bases not matched to a gene. The CDR3 contains 13 residues. Per the germline V gene, CDR1 is SGHTA and CDR2 is FQGNSA. DNA for the CDR3: TGTGCCAGCAGAGGAAGGGACTACCGCGAGCAGTACTTC. Translation gives CASRGRDYREQYF.

The genes are TRBV12-2 and TRBJ1-5. TRBV12-2 is a pseudogene segment. There are 18 residues in the CDR3. CDR3 DNA sequence: TGTGCAAGTCGCTTAGCACAAGAGAGGGACGGGGGCAATCAGCCCCAGCATTTT. Protein product: CASRLAQERDGGNQPQHF.

This clone has only one observation. This sequence joins TRBV29-1 and TRBJ1-1; no firm D call. V shed 0 bases and J shed 4 bases, with 12 bases lying between them. Per the germline V gene, CDR1 is SQVTM and CDR2 is ANQGSEA. There are 14 residues in the CDR3. CDR3 loop: CSVEDTSWPTEAFF. DNA of the CDR3: TGCAGCGTTGAAGATACGTCATGGCCCACTGAAGCTTTCTTT.

Worth noting for this clone: At one end, the junction sequence differs from germline, possibly due to a read error. The CDR3, as DNA: TGTGCCAGCAGCGTACAGGAGAACTATGGCTGCACCTTC. It encodes CASSVQENYGCTF. This chain uses TRBV9 with TRBJ1-2; unclear D gene. CDR1 is SGDLS and CDR2 is YYNGEE in the germline V gene. This CDR3 comprises 13 residues.

This clone was found once. The sample carries other DNA sequences with the same CDR3. The chain carries TRBV7-9 and TRBJ2-1; TRBD2 matches 7 bases. Germline trimming cut 0 bases from V and 7 bases from J; bases unmatched to any gene: 6. CDR1 is SEHNR and CDR2 is FQNEAQ in the germline V gene (reference sequence). The CDR3 length is 15 residues. The CDR3 sequence is CASSLAGWGGNEQFF. The CDR3 DNA reads TGTGCCAGCAGCTTAGCGGGTTGGGGGGGAAATGAGCAGTTCTTC.

The rearrangement uses TRBV11-2 and TRBJ2-1; possibly TRBD1 or TRBD2 for D (6 bases each). The CDR3 is 13 residues long. The germline V and J ends were trimmed by 0 bases and 10 bases, with 10 bases remaining between them. Germline V gene data show CDR1 as SGHAT and CDR2 as FQNNGV. Here the CDR3 reads CASSLDRGPEQFF. The CDR3 coding sequence is TGTGCCAGCAGCTTAGATCGGGGGCCAGAGCAGTTCTTC.

The gene calls are TRBV5-4 and TRBJ2-3, with TRBD2 matching 8 bases. The trim removed 4 bases at V and 2 bases at J, leaving 3 bases unmatched. Germline CDR1 is SGHNT and CDR2 is YYREEE (reference sequence). This CDR3 has 14 amino acids. CDR3 residues: CASSKGLDTDTQYF. The CDR3 DNA follows: TGTGCCAGCAGCAAGGGACTAGACACAGATACGCAGTATTTT.

This clone has a handful of counts. The chain carries TRBV7-9 and TRBJ1-4; a weak D match, TRBD1 (5 bases). The CDR3 runs 16 residues. The germline CDR1 and CDR2 sequences are SEHNR and FQNEAQ (reference sequence). Trimming shortened V by 1 base and J by 4 bases, and 13 bases separated the two germline ends. Here the CDR3 reads CASSLDRQILNEKLFF. The CDR3 DNA sequence: TGTGCCAGCAGCTTAGACCGACAGATCCTTAATGAAAAACTGTTTTTT. Full variable domain (rest looked up from reference TRBV7-9 and TRBJ1-4): DTGVSQNPRHKITKRGQNVTFRCDPISEHNRLYWYRQTLGQGPEFLTYFQNEAQLEKSRLLSDRFSAERPKGSFSTLEIQRTEQGDSAMYLCASSLDRQILNEKLFFGSGTQLSVL.

The rearrangement links TRBV27 to TRBJ2-7, with 8 bases matching TRBD2. From germline, CDR1 is MNHEY and CDR2 SMNVEV (reference sequence). The CDR3 loop spans 15 amino acids. V shed 3 bases and J 2 bases; nucleotides not matched to a gene: 6. CDR3 in amino acids: CASSFRLARPYEQYF. The DNA of the CDR3 is TGTGCCAGCAGTTTCCGACTAGCGCGACCCTACGAGCAGTACTTC.

The CDR3 here is CASSLGASGRAGELFF. The DNA for the CDR3 is TGTGCCAGCAGCTTAGGGGCTAGCGGGAGAGCCGGGGAGCTGTTTTTT. The V call is TRBV7-2, the J call TRBJ2-2, with 10 bases that match TRBD2. With V trimmed by 1 base and J by 6 bases, 5 bases remained unmatched. CDR1 SGHTA and CDR2 FQGNSA come from the germline V gene. The CDR3 runs to 16 residues.

This clone appeared a few times. V gene TRBV27 combines with J gene TRBJ1-2, with D possibly TRBD1 on 5 matching bases. Germline CDR1 MNHEY, CDR2 SMNVEV (reference sequence). V lost 2 bases, J lost 2 bases, and 9 bases lay in between. The CDR3 runs to 14 residues. CDR3 sequence reads: CASSLREGNYGYTF. Here the CDR3 DNA reads TGTGCCAGCAGTTTAAGGGAGGGGAACTATGGCTACACCTTC.

The chain uses TRBV30 and TRBJ2-7; TRBD2 aligns across 10 bases. The CDR3 runs 14 residues. V dropped 4 bases and J dropped 7; count of bases not matched to a gene: 10. Germline V gene lookup returns CDR1 GTSNPN and CDR2 SVGIG (reference sequence). CDR3 in DNA: TGTGCCTGGACTAGCGGGAGCCGGAACCGAGAGCAGTACTTC. It specifies CAWTSGSRNREQYF.

The V call is TRBV14, the J call TRBJ2-4, with D possibly being TRBD1 or TRBD2 (6 bases each). V was cut by 0 bases and J by 0 bases, with 15 bases left in between. Germline V gives CDR1 SGHDN, CDR2 FVKESK. CDR3 length: 18 residues. CDR3 coding DNA: TGTGCCAGCAGCCAAGATCGCGGGACATTTTTAGCCAAAAACATTCAGTACTTC. It codes for CASSQDRGTFLAKNIQYF.

V and J are TRBV10-3 and TRBJ1-2; 11 bases agree with TRBD1. V lost 4 bases to trimming and J lost 3 bases; unmatched junction nucleotides: 7. The length of the CDR3 is 16 residues. Germline CDR1 and CDR2: ENHRY and SYGVKD. Here the CDR3 reads CAISAGQGESYYGYTF. The CDR3 DNA reads TGTGCCATCAGTGCGGGACAGGGGGAGTCCTACTATGGCTACACCTTC.

The chain recombines TRBV19 with TRBJ2-3; 9 positions agree with TRBD1. Germline values: CDR1 LNHDA, CDR2 SQIVND (reference sequence). The CDR3 sequence is 13 residues long. Unmatched junction bases numbered 4, after V lost 9 bases and J lost 3 bases. Here the CDR3 DNA reads TGTGCCAGCGGGACAGGGCCTACAGATACGCAGTATTTT. Translated: CASGTGPTDTQYF.

This sequence joins TRBV28 and TRBJ2-2; 8 nucleotides align to TRBD1. The CDR3 has 16 amino acids. Germline V gives CDR1 MDHEN, CDR2 SYDVKM. Trimming cost V 3 bases and J 6 bases; bases outside gene matches: 9. CDR3 protein: CASSFRAGGAAGELFF. DNA of the CDR3: TGTGCCAGCAGTTTTCGGGCAGGGGGCGCGGCCGGGGAGCTGTTTTTT.

The chain links TRBV28 to TRBJ1-2; TRBD1 might be the D (5 bases). The V end lost 6 bases, the J end lost 3 bases, and 11 bases lay between the germline ends. Germline CDR1 reads MDHEN; CDR2 reads SYDVKM. The CDR3 covers 13 residues. This CDR3 reads CASRSGHYYGYTF. In DNA, the CDR3 is TGTGCCAGCAGATCAGGACACTACTATGGCTACACCTTC.

J is TRBJ2-7 and V is TRBV7-8, with D maybe TRBD2 (5 bases). Trimming stripped 6 bases from V and 2 bases from J, with 11 bases between. Germline values: CDR1 SGHVS, CDR2 FQNEAQ. The length of the CDR3 is 13 residues. In DNA form, the CDR3 reads TGTGCCAGCAGTCTTGGGAGTGCCTACGAGCAGTACTTC. The encoded protein is CASSLGSAYEQYF.